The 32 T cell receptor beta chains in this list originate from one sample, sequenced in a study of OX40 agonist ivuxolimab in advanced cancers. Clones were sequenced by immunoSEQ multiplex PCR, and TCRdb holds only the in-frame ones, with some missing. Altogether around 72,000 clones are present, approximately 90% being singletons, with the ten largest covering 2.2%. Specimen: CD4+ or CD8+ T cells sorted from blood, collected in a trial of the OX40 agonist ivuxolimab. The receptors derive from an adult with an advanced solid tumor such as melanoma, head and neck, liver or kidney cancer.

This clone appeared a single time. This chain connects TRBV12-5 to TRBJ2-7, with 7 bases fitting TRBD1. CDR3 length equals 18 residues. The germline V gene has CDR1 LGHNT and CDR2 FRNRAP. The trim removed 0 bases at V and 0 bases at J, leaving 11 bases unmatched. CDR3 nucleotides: TGTGCTAGTGGTTTGGTAAGGGTCCGGACAGGCTTCTCCTACGAGCAGTACTTC. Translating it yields CASGLVRVRTGFSYEQYF.

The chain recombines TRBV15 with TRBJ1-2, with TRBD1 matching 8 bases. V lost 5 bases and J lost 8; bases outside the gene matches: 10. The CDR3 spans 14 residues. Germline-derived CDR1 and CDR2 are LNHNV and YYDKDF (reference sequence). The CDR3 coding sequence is TGTGCCACCAGCTCCGGACAGGGAGATTGGGGCTACACCTTC. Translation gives CATSSGQGDWGYTF.

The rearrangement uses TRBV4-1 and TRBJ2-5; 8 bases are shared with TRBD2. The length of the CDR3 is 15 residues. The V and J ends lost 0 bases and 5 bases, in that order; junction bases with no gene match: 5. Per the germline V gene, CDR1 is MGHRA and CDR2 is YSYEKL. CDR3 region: CASSQDRGGVETQYF. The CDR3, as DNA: TGCGCCAGCAGCCAAGATCGGGGGGGCGTTGAGACCCAGTACTTC.

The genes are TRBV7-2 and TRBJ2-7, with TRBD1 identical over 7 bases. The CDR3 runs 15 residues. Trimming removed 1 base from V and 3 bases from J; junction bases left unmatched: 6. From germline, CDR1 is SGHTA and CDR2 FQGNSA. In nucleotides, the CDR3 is TGTGCCAGCAGCTTAGTGCCGGGACAGAACTACGAGCAGTACTTC. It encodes CASSLVPGQNYEQYF.

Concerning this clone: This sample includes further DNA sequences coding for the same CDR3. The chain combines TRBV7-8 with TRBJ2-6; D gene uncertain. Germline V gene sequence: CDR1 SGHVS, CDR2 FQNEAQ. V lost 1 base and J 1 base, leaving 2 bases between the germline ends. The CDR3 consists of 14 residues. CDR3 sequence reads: CASSLGSGANVLTF. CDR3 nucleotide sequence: TGTGCCAGCAGCTTAGGGTCTGGGGCCAACGTCCTGACTTTC. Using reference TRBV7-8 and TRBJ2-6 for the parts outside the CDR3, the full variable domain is GAGVSQSPRYKVAKRGQDVALRCDPISGHVSLFWYQQALGQGPEFLTYFQNEAQLDKSGLPSDRFFAERPEGSVSTLKIQRTQQEDSAVYLCASSLGSGANVLTFGAGSRLTVL.

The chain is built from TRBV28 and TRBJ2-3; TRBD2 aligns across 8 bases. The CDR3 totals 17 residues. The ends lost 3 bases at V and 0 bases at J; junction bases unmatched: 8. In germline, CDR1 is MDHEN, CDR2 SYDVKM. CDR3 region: CASSFLEGLASTDTQYF. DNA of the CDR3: TGTGCCAGCAGTTTCCTCGAAGGACTAGCAAGCACAGATACGCAGTATTTT.

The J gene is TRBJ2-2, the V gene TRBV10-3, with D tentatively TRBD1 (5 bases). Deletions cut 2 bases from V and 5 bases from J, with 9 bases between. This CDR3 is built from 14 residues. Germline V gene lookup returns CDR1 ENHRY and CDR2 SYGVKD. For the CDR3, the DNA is TGTGCCATCAGTGAGAGGCAGGGTACCGGGGAGCTGTTTTTT. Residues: CAISERQGTGELFF.

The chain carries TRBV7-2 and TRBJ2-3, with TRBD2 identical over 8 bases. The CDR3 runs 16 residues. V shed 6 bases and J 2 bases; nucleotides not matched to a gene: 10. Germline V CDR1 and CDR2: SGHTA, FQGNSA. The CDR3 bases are TGTGCCAGCAGTTCGAGGCGGGGGGCCCCCACAGATACGCAGTATTTT. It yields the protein CASSSRRGAPTDTQYF.

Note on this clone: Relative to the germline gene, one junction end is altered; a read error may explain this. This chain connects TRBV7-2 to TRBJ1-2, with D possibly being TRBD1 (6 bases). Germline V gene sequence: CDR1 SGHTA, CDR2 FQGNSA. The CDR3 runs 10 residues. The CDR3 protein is CVSGQYGYTF. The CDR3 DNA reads TGTGTCAGCGGACAGTATGGCTACACCTTC.

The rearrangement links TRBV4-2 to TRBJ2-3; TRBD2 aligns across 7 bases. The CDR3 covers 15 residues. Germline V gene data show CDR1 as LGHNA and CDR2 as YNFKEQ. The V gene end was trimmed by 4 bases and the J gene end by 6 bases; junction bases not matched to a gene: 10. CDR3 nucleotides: TGTGCCAGCAGCCTCCTAGCGGAGCAGTCTGATACGCAGTATTTT. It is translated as CASSLLAEQSDTQYF.

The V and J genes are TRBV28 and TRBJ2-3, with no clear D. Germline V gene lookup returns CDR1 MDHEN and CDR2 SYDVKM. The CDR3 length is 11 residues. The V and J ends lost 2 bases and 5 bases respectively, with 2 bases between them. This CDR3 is CASSLIDTQYF. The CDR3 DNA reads TGTGCCAGCAGTTTAATAGATACGCAGTATTTT.

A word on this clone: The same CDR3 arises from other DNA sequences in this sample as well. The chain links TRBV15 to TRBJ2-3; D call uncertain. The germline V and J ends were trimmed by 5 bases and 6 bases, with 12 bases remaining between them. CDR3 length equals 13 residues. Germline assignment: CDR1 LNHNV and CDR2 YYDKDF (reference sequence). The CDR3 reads CATSRPDTDTQYF. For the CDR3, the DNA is TGTGCCACCAGCCGTCCCGACACGGATACGCAGTATTTT. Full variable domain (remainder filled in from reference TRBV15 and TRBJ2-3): DAMVIQNPRYQVTQFGKPVTLSCSQTLNHNVMYWYQQKSSQAPKLLFHYYDKDFNNEADTPDNFQSRRPNTSFCFLDIRSPGLGDTAMYLCATSRPDTDTQYFGPGTRLTVL.

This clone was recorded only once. CDR3 protein: CASKGRKDNEQFF. CDR3 nucleotides: TGTGCCAGCAAGGGGCGGAAAGACAATGAGCAGTTCTTC. The genes are TRBV7-3 and TRBJ2-1; possible D gene TRBD1, 5 bases. The V and J ends lost 7 bases and 5 bases respectively, with 12 bases between them. CDR3 length: 13 residues. CDR1 and CDR2 from the germline V gene are SGHTA and FQGTGA.

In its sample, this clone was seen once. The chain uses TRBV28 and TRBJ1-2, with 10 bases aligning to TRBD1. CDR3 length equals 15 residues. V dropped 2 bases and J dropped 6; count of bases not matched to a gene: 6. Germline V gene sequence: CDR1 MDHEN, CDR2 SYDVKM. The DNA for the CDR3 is TGTGCCAGCAGTTTAGGAGGGACAGGGGCGCATGGCTACACCTTC. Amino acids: CASSLGGTGAHGYTF.

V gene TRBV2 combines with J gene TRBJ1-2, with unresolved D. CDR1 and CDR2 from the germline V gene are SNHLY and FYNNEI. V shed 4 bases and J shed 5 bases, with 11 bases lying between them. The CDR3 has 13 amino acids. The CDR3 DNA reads TGTGCCAGCAGTGGGGGAGTTGGTTATGGCTACACCTTC. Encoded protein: CASSGGVGYGYTF.

CDR3 sequence reads: CASSVALFGELFF. The CDR3 bases are TGTGCCAGCAGCGTAGCTTTATTTGGGGAGCTGTTTTTT. The V and J genes are TRBV9 and TRBJ2-2; D unresolved. Germline V gene sequence: CDR1 SGDLS, CDR2 YYNGEE. V lost 0 bases and J lost 8, with 8 bases in between. The CDR3 is made up of 13 amino acids.

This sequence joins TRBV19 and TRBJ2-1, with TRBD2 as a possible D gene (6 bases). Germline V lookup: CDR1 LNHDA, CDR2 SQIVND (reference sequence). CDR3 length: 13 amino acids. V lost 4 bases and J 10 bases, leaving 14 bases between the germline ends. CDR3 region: CASSTRGLTEQFF. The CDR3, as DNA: TGTGCCAGTAGTACGCGGGGACTCACCGAGCAGTTCTTC.

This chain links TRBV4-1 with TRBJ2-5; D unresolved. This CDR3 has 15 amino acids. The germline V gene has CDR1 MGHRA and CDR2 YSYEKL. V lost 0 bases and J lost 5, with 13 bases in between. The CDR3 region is CASSQEGRAYETQYF. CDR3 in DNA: TGCGCCAGCAGCCAAGAGGGAAGGGCCTATGAGACCCAGTACTTC.

The CDR3 spells CASSSGGHSNQPQHF. The CDR3 DNA sequence: TGTGCCAGCAGCTCCGGAGGCCATAGCAATCAGCCCCAGCATTTT. The chain joins TRBV7-8 to TRBJ1-5, with D uncertain. Germline values: CDR1 SGHVS, CDR2 FQNEAQ. There are 15 residues in the CDR3. The V end was cut by 4 bases, the J end by 0 bases, with 10 bases between. Using reference TRBV7-8 and TRBJ1-5 for the parts outside the CDR3, the full variable domain is GAGVSQSPRYKVAKRGQDVALRCDPISGHVSLFWYQQALGQGPEFLTYFQNEAQLDKSGLPSDRFFAERPEGSVSTLKIQRTQQEDSAVYLCASSSGGHSNQPQHFGDGTRLSIL.

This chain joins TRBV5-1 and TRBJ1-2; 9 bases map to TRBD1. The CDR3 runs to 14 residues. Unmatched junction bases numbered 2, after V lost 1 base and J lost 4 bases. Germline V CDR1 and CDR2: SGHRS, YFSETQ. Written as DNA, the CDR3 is TGCGCCAGCAGCTTGACGGGACAGGGCTATGGCTACACCTTC. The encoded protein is CASSLTGQGYGYTF.

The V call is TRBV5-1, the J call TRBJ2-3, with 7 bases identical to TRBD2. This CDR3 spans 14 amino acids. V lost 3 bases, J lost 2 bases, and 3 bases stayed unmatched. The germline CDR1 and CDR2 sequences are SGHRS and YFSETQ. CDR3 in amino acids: CASSYGTNTDTQYF. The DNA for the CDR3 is TGCGCCAGCAGCTACGGGACTAACACAGATACGCAGTATTTT.

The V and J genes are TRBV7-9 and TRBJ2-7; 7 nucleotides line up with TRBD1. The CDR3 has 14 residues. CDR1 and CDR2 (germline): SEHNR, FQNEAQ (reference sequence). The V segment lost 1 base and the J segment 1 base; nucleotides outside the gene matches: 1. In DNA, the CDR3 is TGTGCCAGCAGCTTAGGGGACAGTTCCTACGAGCAGTACTTC. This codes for CASSLGDSSYEQYF.

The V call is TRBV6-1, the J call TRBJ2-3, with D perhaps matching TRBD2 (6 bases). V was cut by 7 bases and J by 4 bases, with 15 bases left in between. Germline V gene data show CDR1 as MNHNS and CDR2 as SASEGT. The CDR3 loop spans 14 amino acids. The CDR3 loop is CASIPTRPPDTQYF. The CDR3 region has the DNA TGTGCCAGCATTCCGACTAGACCCCCAGATACGCAGTATTTT.

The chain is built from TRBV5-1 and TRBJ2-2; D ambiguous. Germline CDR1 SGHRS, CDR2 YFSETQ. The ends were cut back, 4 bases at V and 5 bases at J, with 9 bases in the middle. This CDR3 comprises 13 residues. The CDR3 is CASSTGPTGELFF. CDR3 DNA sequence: TGCGCCAGCAGCACCGGACCGACCGGGGAGCTGTTTTTT. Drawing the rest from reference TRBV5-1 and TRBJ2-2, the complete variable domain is KAGVTQTPRYLIKTRGQQVTLSCSPISGHRSVSWYQQTPGQGLQFLFEYFSETQRNKGNFPGRFSGRQFSNSRSEMNVSTLELGDSALYLCASSTGPTGELFFGEGSRLTVL.

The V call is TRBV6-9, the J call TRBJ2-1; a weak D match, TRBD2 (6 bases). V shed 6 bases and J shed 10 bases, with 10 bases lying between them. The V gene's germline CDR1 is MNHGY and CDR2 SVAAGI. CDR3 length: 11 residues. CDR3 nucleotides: TGTGCCAGCAGGGGGGGTTTCGAGCAGTTCTTC. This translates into CASRGGFEQFF.

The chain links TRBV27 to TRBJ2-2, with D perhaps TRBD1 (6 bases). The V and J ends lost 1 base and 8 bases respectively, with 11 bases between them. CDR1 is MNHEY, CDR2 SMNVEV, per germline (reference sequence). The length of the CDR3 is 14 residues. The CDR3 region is CASSLFFGQGELFF. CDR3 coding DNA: TGTGCCAGCAGTTTATTCTTCGGACAGGGGGAGCTGTTTTTT.

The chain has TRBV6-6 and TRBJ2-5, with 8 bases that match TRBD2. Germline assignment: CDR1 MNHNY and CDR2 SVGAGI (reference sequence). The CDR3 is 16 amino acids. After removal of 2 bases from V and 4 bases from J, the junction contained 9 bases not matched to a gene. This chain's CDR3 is CASSYRSGGPGETQYF. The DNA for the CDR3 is TGTGCCAGCAGTTACAGGTCGGGGGGGCCGGGAGAGACCCAGTACTTC.

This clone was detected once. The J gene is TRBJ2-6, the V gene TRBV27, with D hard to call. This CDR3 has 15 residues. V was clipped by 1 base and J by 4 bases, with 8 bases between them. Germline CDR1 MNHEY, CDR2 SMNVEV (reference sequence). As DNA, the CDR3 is TGTGCCAGCAGTTTATGGACGAGCGGGGCCAACGTCCTGACTTTC. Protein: CASSLWTSGANVLTF.

The DNA for the CDR3 is TGTGCCAGCAGATCTCCGGGACTAGCGGGAGGAGAGCAGTACTTC. Encoded protein: CASRSPGLAGGEQYF. The rearrangement links TRBV28 to TRBJ2-7, with 15 bases lining up with TRBD2. CDR3 length: 15 residues. J gave up 7 bases and V 6 bases, and 7 bases lay outside the gene matches. Germline values: CDR1 MDHEN, CDR2 SYDVKM.

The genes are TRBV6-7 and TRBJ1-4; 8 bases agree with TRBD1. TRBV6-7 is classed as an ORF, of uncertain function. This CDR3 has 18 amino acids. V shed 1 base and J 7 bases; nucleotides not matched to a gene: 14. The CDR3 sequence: CASSYLGQGRVRSEKLFF. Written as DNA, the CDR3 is TGTGCCAGCAGTTACTTAGGACAGGGAAGGGTGAGAAGTGAAAAACTGTTTTTT.

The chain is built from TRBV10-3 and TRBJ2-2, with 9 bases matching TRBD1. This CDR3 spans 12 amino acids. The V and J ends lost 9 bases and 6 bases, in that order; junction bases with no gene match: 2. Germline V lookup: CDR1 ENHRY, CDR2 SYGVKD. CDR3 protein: CAMGQGSGELFF. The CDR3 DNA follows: TGTGCCATGGGACAGGGATCCGGGGAGCTGTTTTTT.

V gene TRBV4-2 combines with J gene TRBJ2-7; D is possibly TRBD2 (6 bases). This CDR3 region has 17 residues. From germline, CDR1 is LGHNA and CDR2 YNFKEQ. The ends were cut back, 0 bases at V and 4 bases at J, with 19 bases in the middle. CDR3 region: CASSQDLGFGGGYEQYF. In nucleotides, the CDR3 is TGTGCCAGCAGCCAAGATTTGGGCTTTGGGGGAGGATACGAGCAGTACTTC.